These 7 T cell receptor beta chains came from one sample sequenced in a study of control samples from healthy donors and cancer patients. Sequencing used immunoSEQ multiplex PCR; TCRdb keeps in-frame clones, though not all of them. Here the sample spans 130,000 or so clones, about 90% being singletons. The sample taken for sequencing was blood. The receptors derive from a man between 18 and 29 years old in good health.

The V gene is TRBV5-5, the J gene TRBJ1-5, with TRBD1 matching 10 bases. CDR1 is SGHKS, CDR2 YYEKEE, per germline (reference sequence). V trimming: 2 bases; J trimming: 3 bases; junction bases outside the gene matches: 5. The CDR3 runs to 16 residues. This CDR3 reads CASSLRQGATNQPQHF. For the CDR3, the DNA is TGTGCCAGCAGCTTACGACAGGGGGCTACCAATCAGCCCCAGCATTTT.

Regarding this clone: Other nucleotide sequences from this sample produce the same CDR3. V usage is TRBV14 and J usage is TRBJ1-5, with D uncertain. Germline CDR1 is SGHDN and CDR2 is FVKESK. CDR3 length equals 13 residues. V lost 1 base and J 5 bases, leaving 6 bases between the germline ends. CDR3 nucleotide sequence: TGTGCCAGCAGCCAAGGCCTATATCAGCCCCAGCATTTT. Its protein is CASSQGLYQPQHF. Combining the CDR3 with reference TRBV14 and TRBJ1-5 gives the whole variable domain EAGVTQFPSHSVIEKGQTVTLRCDPISGHDNLYWYRRVMGKEIKFLLHFVKESKQDESGMPNNRFLAERTGGTYSTLKVQPAELEDSGVYFCASSQGLYQPQHFGDGTRLSIL.

The CDR3: CASSLAGNTIYF. The CDR3 nucleotides are TGTGCCAGCAGCTTGGCTGGAAACACCATATATTTT. The rearrangement links TRBV7-2 to TRBJ1-3; D call uncertain. Germline assignment: CDR1 SGHTA and CDR2 FQGNSA. Trimming removed 3 bases from V and 2 bases from J, with 2 bases in between. This CDR3 is built from 12 residues.

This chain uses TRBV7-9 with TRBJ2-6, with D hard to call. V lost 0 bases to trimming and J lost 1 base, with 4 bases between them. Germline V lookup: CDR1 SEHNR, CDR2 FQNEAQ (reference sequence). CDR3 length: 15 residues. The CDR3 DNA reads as TGTGCCAGCAGCTTAGCCGGGTCTGGGGCCAACGTCCTGACTTTC. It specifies CASSLAGSGANVLTF.

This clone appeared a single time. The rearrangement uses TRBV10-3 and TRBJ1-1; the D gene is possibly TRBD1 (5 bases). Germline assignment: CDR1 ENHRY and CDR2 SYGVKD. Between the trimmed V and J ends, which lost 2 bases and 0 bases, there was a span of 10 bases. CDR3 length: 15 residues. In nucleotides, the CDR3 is TGTGCCATCAGTGAGATGGAGGGGATGAACACTGAAGCTTTCTTT. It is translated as CAISEMEGMNTEAFF.

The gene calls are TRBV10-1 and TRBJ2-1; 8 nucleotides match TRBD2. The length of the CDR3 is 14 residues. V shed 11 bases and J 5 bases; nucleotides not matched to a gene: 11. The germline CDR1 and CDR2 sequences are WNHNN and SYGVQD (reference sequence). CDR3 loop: CAPRSGVTDNEQFF. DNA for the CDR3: TGCGCCCCGCGTAGCGGGGTGACTGACAATGAGCAGTTCTTC.

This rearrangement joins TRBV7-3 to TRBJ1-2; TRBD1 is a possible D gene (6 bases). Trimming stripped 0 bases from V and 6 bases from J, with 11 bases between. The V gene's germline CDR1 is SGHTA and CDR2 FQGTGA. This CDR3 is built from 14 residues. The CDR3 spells CASSLTGQGNGYTF. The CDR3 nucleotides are TGTGCCAGCAGCTTAACGGGGCAGGGGAATGGCTACACCTTC.